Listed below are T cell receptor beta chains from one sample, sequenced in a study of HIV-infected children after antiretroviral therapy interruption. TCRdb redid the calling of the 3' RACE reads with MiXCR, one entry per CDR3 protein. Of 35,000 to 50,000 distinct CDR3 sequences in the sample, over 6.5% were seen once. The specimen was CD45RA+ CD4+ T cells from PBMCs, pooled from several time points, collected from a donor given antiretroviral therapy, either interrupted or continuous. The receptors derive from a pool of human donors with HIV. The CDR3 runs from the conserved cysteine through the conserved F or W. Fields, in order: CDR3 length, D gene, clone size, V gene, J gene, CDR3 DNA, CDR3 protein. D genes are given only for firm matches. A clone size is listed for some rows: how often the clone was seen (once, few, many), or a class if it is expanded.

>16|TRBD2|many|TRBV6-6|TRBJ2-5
TGTGCCAGCAGGGCGACTAGCGGGAGAATCCCAGAGACCCAGTACTTC
CASRATSGRIPETQYF
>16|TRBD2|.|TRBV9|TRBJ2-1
TGTGCCAGCAGCGTCCTCCCCAGCGGGGGGGCAAATGAGCAGTTCTTC
CASSVLPSGGANEQFF
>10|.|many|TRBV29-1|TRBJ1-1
TGCGGATCGAGTGATACTGAAGCTTTCTTT
CGSSDTEAFF
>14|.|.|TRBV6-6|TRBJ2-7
TGTGCCAGCAGCCCAGGACAGACTTTCTACGAGCAGTACTTC
CASSPGQTFYEQYF
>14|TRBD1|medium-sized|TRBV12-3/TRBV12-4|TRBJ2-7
TGTGCCAGCAGGCCGACAGGGAGCTCCTATGAACAGTACTTC
CASRPTGSSYEQYF
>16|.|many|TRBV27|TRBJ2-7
TGTGCCAGCAGTTTTTCCGGACGGAGGCCTCACTACGAGCAGTACTTC
CASSFSGRRPHYEQYF
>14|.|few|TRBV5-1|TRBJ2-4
TGCGCCAGCAGCTTGGACAGGTTTAGAAACATTCAGTACTTC
CASSLDRFRNIQYF
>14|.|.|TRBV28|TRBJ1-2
TGTGCCAGCAGTTTCAAGGGGTTCTTGGGCGGCTACACCTTC
CASSFKGFLGGYTF
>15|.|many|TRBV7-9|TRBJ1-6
TGTGCCAGCAGCCTAGGGACTGCCCGAAATTCACCCCTCCACTTT
CASSLGTARNSPLHF
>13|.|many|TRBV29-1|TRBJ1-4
TGCAGCGTTGGCCGGGCCAAAAATGAAAAACTGTTTTTT
CSVGRAKNEKLFF
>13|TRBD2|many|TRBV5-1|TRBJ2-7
TGCGCCAGCAGCTTCCGAGCGGGAAACGAGCAGTACTTC
CASSFRAGNEQYF
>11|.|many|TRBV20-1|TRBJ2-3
TGCAGTGCTAGCCTGGCAGATACGCAGTATTTT
CSASLADTQYF
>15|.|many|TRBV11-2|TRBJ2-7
TGTGCCAGCCAATCGTCCGGGACGGACCTCTACGAGCAGTACTTC
CASQSSGTDLYEQYF
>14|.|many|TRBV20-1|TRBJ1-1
TGCAGTGCTAGAGTTACAGGCTCGAACACTGAAGCTTTCTTT
CSARVTGSNTEAFF
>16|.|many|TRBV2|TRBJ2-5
TGTGCCAGCAGTGGGGGCGTGTGGGGGGACCAAGAGACCCAGTACTTC
CASSGGVWGDQETQYF
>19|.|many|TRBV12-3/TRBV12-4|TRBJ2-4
TGTGCCAGCAGTTTACTTCCCCCTGTTGTCCAGGGGTCCAAAAACATTCAGTACTTC
CASSLLPPVVQGSKNIQYF
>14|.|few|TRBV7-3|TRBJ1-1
TGTGCCAGCAGCTTAACCGTTATTAACACTGAAGCTTTCTTT
CASSLTVINTEAFF
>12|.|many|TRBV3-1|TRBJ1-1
TGTGCCAGCAGCCCGGGACCTTATGAAGCTTTCTTT
CASSPGPYEAFF
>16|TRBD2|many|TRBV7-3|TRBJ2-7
TGTGCCAGCAGCCCTTCCGGGACTAGCGATCACTACGAGCAGTACTTC
CASSPSGTSDHYEQYF
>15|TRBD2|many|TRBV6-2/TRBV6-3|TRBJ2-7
TGTGCCAGCTCACCTCGGACTAGCGGGAGATACGAGCAGTACTTC
CASSPRTSGRYEQYF
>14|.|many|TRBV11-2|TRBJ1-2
TGTGCCAGCAGCCGGCGCCCGCAAAATCATGGCTACACCTTC
CASSRRPQNHGYTF
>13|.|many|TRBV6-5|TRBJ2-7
TGTGCCAGCAGTTACGGACGGGCTTACGAGCAGTACTTC
CASSYGRAYEQYF
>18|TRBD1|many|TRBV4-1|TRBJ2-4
TGCGCCAGCAGCCAAGGGGAGCACAGGGGGCTGGCCAAAAACATTCAGTACTTC
CASSQGEHRGLAKNIQYF
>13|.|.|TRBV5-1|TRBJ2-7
TGCGCCAGCAGCTTTATGGACGACTACGAGCAGTACTTC
CASSFMDDYEQYF
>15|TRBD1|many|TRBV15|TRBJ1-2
TGTGCCACCAGCAGAGAGGGACAGGGCCTATATGGCTACACCTTC
CATSREGQGLYGYTF
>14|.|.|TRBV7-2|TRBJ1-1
TGTGCCAGCAGCTCCCGGACGGAGGTCGCTGAAGCTTTCTTT
CASSSRTEVAEAFF
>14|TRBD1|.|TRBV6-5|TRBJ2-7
TGTGCCAGCAGTTCGGGACAGGCCCCCTACGAGCAGTACTTC
CASSSGQAPYEQYF
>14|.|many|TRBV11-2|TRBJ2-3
TGTGCCAGCAGCTTAATCCTAGCTACAGATACGCAGTATTTT
CASSLILATDTQYF
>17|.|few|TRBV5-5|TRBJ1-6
TGTGCCAGCAGCTTGGAGACCTTGACAGATTTAAGATCACCCCTCCACTTT
CASSLETLTDLRSPLHF
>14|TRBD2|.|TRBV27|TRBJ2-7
TGTGCCAGCATCGGGACTAGCGGGATCTACGAGCAGTACTTC
CASIGTSGIYEQYF
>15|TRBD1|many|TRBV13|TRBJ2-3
TGTGCCAGCTCTCTGGGACAGGGAGGTGCAGAAACGCTGTATTTT
CASSLGQGGAETLYF
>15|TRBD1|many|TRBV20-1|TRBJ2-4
TGCAGTGCTGGAAAGGGGGCGGATCGGAAAAACATTCAGTACTTC
CSAGKGADRKNIQYF
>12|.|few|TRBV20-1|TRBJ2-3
TGCAGTGCTGGGCCTTATCTCGATACGCAGTATTTT
CSAGPYLDTQYF
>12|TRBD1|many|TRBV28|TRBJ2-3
TGTGCTAGCAGCGGACAGGGAAACACCTTGTACTTT
CASSGQGNTLYF
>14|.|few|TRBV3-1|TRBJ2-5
TGTGCCAGCAGCCAAGTCCTAGCGCAAGAGACCCAGTACTTC
CASSQVLAQETQYF
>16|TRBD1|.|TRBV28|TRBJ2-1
TGTGCCAGCAGTGTTCCCAGGGGGCTAAATTACAATGAGCAGTTCTTC
CASSVPRGLNYNEQFF
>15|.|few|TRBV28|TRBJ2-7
TGTGCCAGCGAACTTGGGACTCCGACAGGCTACGAGCAGTACTTC
CASELGTPTGYEQYF
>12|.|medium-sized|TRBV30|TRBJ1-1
TGTGCCTGGATGGGGGAGAACACAGAAGTCTTCTTT
CAWMGENTEVFF
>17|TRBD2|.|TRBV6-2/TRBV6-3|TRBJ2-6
TGTGCCAGCAGCCCCCCCGGGACTAGAGCTGGGGCCAACGTCCTGACTTTC
CASSPPGTRAGANVLTF
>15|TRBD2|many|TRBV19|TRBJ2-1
TGTGCCAGTAGTAAAACTAGCGGGGTCTTCAATGAGCAGTTCTTC
CASSKTSGVFNEQFF
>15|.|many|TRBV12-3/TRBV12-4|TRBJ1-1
TGTGCCAGCAGTTTAGCGCTCCCAGGGAACACTGAAGCTTTCTTT
CASSLALPGNTEAFF
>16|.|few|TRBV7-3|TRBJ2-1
TGTGCCAGCAGCCCGAGTGGCCTAGCGACACCGCCTGAGCAGTTCTTC
CASSPSGLATPPEQFF
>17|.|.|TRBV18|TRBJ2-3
TGTGCCAGCTCACCAAGATTAGCGGGACAGGCCACAGATACGCAGTATTTT
CASSPRLAGQATDTQYF
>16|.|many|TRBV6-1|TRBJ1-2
TGTGCCAGCAGTGAACTTCGGACGGAAGCTAACTATGGCTACACCTTC
CASSELRTEANYGYTF
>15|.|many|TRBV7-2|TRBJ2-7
TGTGCCAGCAGCTACGATCAGGGGGGAGGCCTCGAGCAGTACTTC
CASSYDQGGGLEQYF
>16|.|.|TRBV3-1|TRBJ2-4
TGTGCCAGCAGTAGCCGGGGGTCTGCAGCCAAAAACATTCAGTACTTC
CASSSRGSAAKNIQYF
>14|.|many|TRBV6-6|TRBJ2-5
TGTGCCAGCGGTGATGAACTGGACCAAGACACCCAGTACTTT
CASGDELDQDTQYF